The clone carrying this TCR beta chain was observed at least ten times. The sample comes from a study of T cells in Graves' hyperthyroidism and ophthalmopathy. CDR1 is LNHNV and CDR2 is YYDKDF in the germline V gene (reference sequence). The V gene lost 4 bases and the J gene lost 1 base, with 8 bases spanning the gap. There are 14 residues in the CDR3. Amplified TCR beta CDR3 regions came from RNA transcripts. In the first-round RT-PCR of the TCR CDR3, the HTBI primer set was used. TCRdb redid the calling of the multiplex PCR reads with MiXCR, one entry per CDR3 protein. The table lists about 720,000 distinct CDR3 sequences, around 20% of them singletons.

The chain employs TRBV15 and TRBJ1-3; the D is unclear. The receptor comes from a woman aged 45 to 65 with Graves' hyperthyroidism that later progressed to Graves' ophthalmopathy. The sample was blood. The CDR3 DNA reads as TGTGCCACCAGCAACGTAGGATCTGGAAACACCATATATTTT. Protein: CATSNVGSGNTIYF.